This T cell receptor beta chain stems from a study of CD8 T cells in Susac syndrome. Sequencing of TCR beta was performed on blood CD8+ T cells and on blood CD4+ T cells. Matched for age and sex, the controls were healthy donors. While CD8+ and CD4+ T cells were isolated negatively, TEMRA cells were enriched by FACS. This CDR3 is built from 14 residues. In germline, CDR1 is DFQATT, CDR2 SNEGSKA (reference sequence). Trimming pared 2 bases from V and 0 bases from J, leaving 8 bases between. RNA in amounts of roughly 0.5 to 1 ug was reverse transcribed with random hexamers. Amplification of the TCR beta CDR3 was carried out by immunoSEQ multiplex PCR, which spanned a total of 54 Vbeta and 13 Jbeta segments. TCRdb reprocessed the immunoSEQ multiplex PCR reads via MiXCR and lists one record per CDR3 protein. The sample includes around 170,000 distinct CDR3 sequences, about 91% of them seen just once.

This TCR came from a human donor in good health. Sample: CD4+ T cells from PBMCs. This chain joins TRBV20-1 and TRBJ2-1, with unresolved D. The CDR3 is CSARQWSSYNEQFF. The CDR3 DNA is TGCAGTGCTAGACAGTGGAGCTCCTACAATGAGCAGTTCTTC.